Reported below is one T cell receptor beta chain. This clonotype turned up a few times. Its antigen is currently not known. Base qualities are not at hand, and no much larger clone is one base apart. Only healthy Caucasian donors were included. Three unrelated non-twin adults were also sequenced: a male aged 18 to 30, a male aged 50 to 59 and a female aged 50 to 59. Miltenyi CD45RO+ enrichment and human naive T-cell isolation kits were used to isolate memory (CD45RO+) and naive T cells from PBMC. Library generation was performed with 5' RACE. TCRdb names Illumina HiSeq 2000 as the instrument used. A universal primer binding site was added through template switching, and the final cDNA carried a unique molecular identifier so that TCR cDNA molecules could be counted accurately. Specific primers in the conserved constant-segment region were used to synthesize first-strand cDNA for TCR alpha and beta chains. Each cDNA library was double barcoded, with a SMART-Mk sample barcode plus Illumina barcodes, to control for contamination. TruSeq adapter sequences, together with Illumina sample barcodes, were added in two successive PCR steps. TCR alpha and beta cDNA libraries were sequenced on the Illumina HiSeq platform with custom primers. Per the source publication's procedure: Raw reads were processed with MiGEC to extract unique molecular identifiers, and MiXCR was used to determine CDR3 positions. Recombination models were inferred per individual with the repgenHMM and IGoR tools using an EM algorithm. Shared clonotype analysis was performed with the tcR package in R, normalizing sharing by the product of cloneset sizes. To study raw recombination without the effects of thymic and clonal selection, out-of-frame nonproductive sequences were analyzed. TCRdb reworked the public reads: Q25 trimming with fastp, MiXCR clone assembly, productive beta chains retained. Rows with a matching CDR3 protein are joined into one entry that keeps the most common DNA and genes. For this entry, the V and J calls and clone size follow TCRdb and not the study's own pipeline. Across this sample there are 640,000 or so distinct CDR3 sequences, with 6% to 6.5% seen only once. The ten largest clones take up around 2% of the sample.

The germline V gene (reference sequence) specifies SEHNR as CDR1 and FQNEAQ as CDR2. The germline ends are 17 bases apart after V is trimmed by 5 bases and J by 3 bases. Its CDR3 holds 15 amino acids, cysteine through phenylalanine. The only DNA kept is the CDR3, 45 bases in frame from the first base. This sample was included in a study of identical twins (dated by TCRdb to about 2016). About the investigation overall: TCR alpha and beta repertoires from monozygotic twins, unrelated adults of various ages and cord blood were deep-sequenced to test whether fetal clonotypes persist. To rule out contamination, replicate twin experiments were performed at different times with different library preparation protocols.

The paper as a whole reports these results and caveats: Zero-insertion analyses could be partly confounded by invariant T cells such as MAIT and iNKT, although diverse VJ usage argued against such confounding for most clonotypes. Compared with coincidental sharing between unrelated individuals, out-of-frame TCR alpha sequences shared between twins had an excess of sequences with low generation probability. In monozygotic twins, out-of-frame TCR alpha sharing was systematically underestimated by recombination models, although the models agreed with sharing between unrelated individuals. Conclusions relied on cross-sectional statistical analysis, since the same donors could not be followed over many years. In beta out-of-frame sequences, excess twin sharing was weaker, because having fewer shared sequences lowered the signal-to-noise ratio. Fewer insertions were carried by abundant cord blood beta clonotypes, a similar but weaker trend appeared in young adult naive repertoires, and no such trend appeared in memory repertoires.

The sequence is built from TRBV7-9 and TRBJ2-7; the D region is possibly TRBD1 or TRBD2, each matching across 5 bases. The origin of this receptor is a man aged 18 to 30 in good health. The sequencing sample was made of naive T cells sorted from blood. The sample's cell subset or site, from its label and the paper: cells isolated with a human naive T-cell isolation kit. The CDR3 reads CASSPGQGDLYEQYF. The base sequence is TGTGCCAGCAGCCCGGGGCAGGGCGACCTCTACGAGCAGTACTTC.